This T cell receptor beta chain originates from a study of beta chain features in type 1 diabetes (dated by TCRdb to between 2018 and 2020). At the level of the whole study: Mean age, gender distribution, total cell number and subset yield did not differ between patients and healthy donors. A total of 100 million to 110 million sorted cells were examined across all samples, and a strong correlation was observed between cell number per subset and RNA yield. In the study, TCRB repertoires of sorted circulating CD4+ T cell subsets from recently diagnosed type 1 diabetes patients were compared with those of matched healthy donors. Regulatory and stem cell-like memory subsets were isolated from only 8 patients and 8 healthy donors, whereas naive and central memory subsets came from all 28 donors. Beyond this particular receptor, the publication reports: Shorter templates might be favored by PCR, yet because patient and control samples were amplified and corrected together, any such skew would affect both groups equally. HLA sub-analyses involved small numbers of individuals, so any influence of HLA type on TCRB rearrangement remained unresolved. In all four CD4+ subsets, TCRB CDR3 length was moderately but significantly shorter in type 1 diabetes patients. The naive, central memory and regulatory TCRB repertoires appeared to resemble one another more closely among patients than among healthy donors. Because cDNA was sequenced instead of genomic DNA, highly expressing activated cells could be over-represented, though the groups showed no difference in activation or CD3 levels. Patients with type 1 diabetes made fewer insertions and deleted more nucleotides at VDJ recombination sites, implying thymic rearrangement abnormalities.

From each donor, a single peripheral blood sample of about 120 mL on average was drawn into heparinised tubes. A BD FACSAria II and a panel including CD45RO, CCR7, CD25, CD127, CD95 and CD27 were used to sort naive, central memory, regulatory and stem cell-like memory CD4+ T cells. Every sorted population had a purity above 95%. PBMCs were isolated right away by Lymphoprep density gradient centrifugation and were stained directly, without culture. So that batch effects would be minimized, each experiment stained and sorted samples in pairs, pairing one healthy donor with one patient. V and J lose 8 bases and 1 base, and a span of 14 bases separates them. The CDR3 starts with the cysteine, ends with the phenylalanine, and has 15 residues. The retained sequence is limited to the CDR3, 45 bases, with the frame set at the first base. CDR1 and CDR2 are read off the germline V gene as SNHLY and FYNNEI.

As concerns this clone: Which antigen it targets is not known. Qualities for individual bases were not recorded, and no much larger clone is one base off.

The High Capacity cDNA Reverse Transcription Kit was used to reverse transcribe all of the isolated RNA, meaning that expressed TCRB transcripts were what got sequenced. Naive, central memory and regulatory T cell samples underwent deep immunoSEQ sequencing, averaging around 4 million total reads per sample. After sorted cells were lysed in RLT buffer, RNA was extracted with DNase-treated RNeasy Micro or Mini kits, with the choice depending on cell number. Each cell subset was processed separately to prevent cross-contamination, with patient and healthy donor samples processed together. TCRB sequences were amplified from cDNA with the immunoSEQ multiplex PCR, producing 87-bp fragments spanning the CDR3 region. Sequencing of the amplicons was done on the Illumina HiSeq platform. Concerning the study's data processing: PCR bias was corrected computationally using synthetic template baselines, and reads within Hamming distance 2 were collapsed, with unmergeable singletons discarded. Reads were aligned to IMGT to assign V, D and J genes, CDR3 length, and insertions or deletions at six rearrangement sites. Clonotype counts were normalized to sorted cell number within each subset before computing true diversity and Gini coefficients with the tcR R package. Repertoire sharing was quantified using the overlap coefficient calculated on TCRB nucleotide sequences. Out-of-frame TCRB sequences from naive cells were analyzed to stand in for the pre-selection repertoire. Sourced from immuneACCESS, this table was stored by TCRdb with only in-frame sequences that have V and J called. A share of the clones is absent; for the studies checked, an unresolved V gene accounts for under half, and the remainder has no known explanation. The V and J calls and clone size were taken over from that table, and D and trimming were inferred from the DNA. Counted in this sample were about 470,000 clones; over 25% of them appeared once. 0.065% of the sample lies in the top ten.

Recombination linked TRBV2 to TRBJ2-2; no D gene call is confident. The sequencing sample was made of naive CD4+ T cells from blood. The meaning of the sample's cell subset or site label: true naive CD4+ T cells. This receptor was obtained from a man younger than 35 in good health. CDR3 loop: CASAWPQGNTGELFF. The bases are TGTGCCAGCGCTTGGCCCCAAGGGAACACCGGGGAGCTGTTTTTT.